Listed below are T cell receptor beta chains from one sample, sequenced in a study of blood T cell repertoires in COVID-19. Assay: immunoSEQ multiplex PCR; the TCRdb copy retains only in-frame clones and omits some. The sample consists of about 300,000 clones, about 93% of them appearing once. The sequencing input was peripheral blood. The receptors shown here come from a woman between 25 and 40 years old with COVID-19, enrolled during active disease. The CDR3 runs from the conserved cysteine through the conserved F or W. Each record gives: V gene, clone size, D gene, J gene, CDR3 DNA, CDR3 protein. The D gene is left open where the match is weak. Clone size, where shown, is once, few, many, or a class for clones that have expanded.

V: TRBV23-1; size: NA; D: NA; J: TRBJ1-1; DNA: TGCGCCAGCAGTCAATCGACCAGGTCCACTGAAGCTTTCTTT; CDR3: CASSQSTRSTEAFF
V: TRBV19; size: NA; D: TRBD2; J: TRBJ2-1; DNA: TGTGCCAGTAGTTTCAGCGGGACCATCAACAATGAGCAGTTCTTC; CDR3: CASSFSGTINNEQFF
V: TRBV28; size: NA; D: TRBD2; J: TRBJ2-3; DNA: TGTGCCAGCAAGGGTGCAAGCGGGAGGGCCACAGATACGCAGTATTTT; CDR3: CASKGASGRATDTQYF
V: TRBV7-2; size: NA; D: NA; J: TRBJ1-3; DNA: TGTGCCAGCAGCCCTAGCGGGGCCTCTGGAAACACCATATATTTT; CDR3: CASSPSGASGNTIYF
V: TRBV18; size: NA; D: TRBD1; J: TRBJ1-4; DNA: TGTGCCAGCTCCCCTATACCGACAGGGAATAATGAAAAACTGTTTTTT; CDR3: CASSPIPTGNNEKLFF
V: TRBV20-1; size: NA; D: NA; J: TRBJ1-1; DNA: TGCAGTGCTTCTAGACAGAGAGAAGCTTTCTTT; CDR3: CSASRQREAFF
V: TRBV19; size: once; D: TRBD1; J: TRBJ1-2; DNA: TGTGCCAGTAGTCCTTTGACAGGGGGCGCGTACTATGGCTACACCTTC; CDR3: CASSPLTGGAYYGYTF
V: TRBV11-2; size: NA; D: NA; J: TRBJ1-2; DNA: TGTGCCAGCAGCTTAGTGGCGGGGTGGAACTATGGCTACACCTTC; CDR3: CASSLVAGWNYGYTF
V: TRBV9; size: NA; D: NA; J: TRBJ1-6; DNA: TGTGCCAGCAGCGTAGGTAGTAGTAATTCACCCCTCCACTTT; CDR3: CASSVGSSNSPLHF
V: TRBV29-1; size: NA; D: TRBD1; J: TRBJ2-7; DNA: TGCAGCGGATTCAGGGGGAGCGGCTCCTACGAGCAGTACTTC; CDR3: CSGFRGSGSYEQYF
V: TRBV5-8; size: NA; D: NA; J: TRBJ2-7; DNA: TGTGCCAGCAGCTGGGGAGGCTCCTACGAGCAGTACTTC; CDR3: CASSWGGSYEQYF
V: TRBV30; size: NA; D: TRBD1; J: TRBJ1-5; DNA: TGTGCCTGGAGCGCGACAGGGGGGAGGCCCCAGCATTTT; CDR3: CAWSATGGRPQHF
V: TRBV28; size: few; D: TRBD1; J: TRBJ1-1; DNA: TGTGCCAGCAGTATTCCCGGGACAGGGAGGACTGAAGCTTTCTTT; CDR3: CASSIPGTGRTEAFF
V: TRBV5-6; size: NA; D: NA; J: TRBJ2-3; DNA: TGTGCCAGCAGCTTGGCCGGAGGAGATACGCAGTATTTT; CDR3: CASSLAGGDTQYF
V: TRBV3-1/TRBV3-2; size: few; D: TRBD2; J: TRBJ2-1; DNA: TGTGCCAGCAGCCCTCTACTAGCGGGAGCCTACAATGAGCAGTTCTTC; CDR3: CASSPLLAGAYNEQFF
V: TRBV18; size: NA; D: NA; J: TRBJ1-2; DNA: TGTGCCAGCTCACCGGGGGGGGACCGGTCCCGTGGCTACACCTTC; CDR3: CASSPGGDRSRGYTF
V: TRBV7-6; size: once; D: NA; J: TRBJ2-7; DNA: TGTGCCAGCAGAACCGCTCCGGGTCGTCCCTACGAGCAGTACTTC; CDR3: CASRTAPGRPYEQYF
V: TRBV7-9; size: NA; D: NA; J: TRBJ1-2; DNA: TGTGCCAGCAGCTTTGGGTTGCCCTGGGGCCCTTCGAACTATGGCTACACCTTC; CDR3: CASSFGLPWGPSNYGYTF
V: TRBV7-9; size: NA; D: TRBD1; J: TRBJ1-2; DNA: TGTGCCAGCAGCCACGGGACAGGGGGCTATAGGAACTATGGCTACACCTTC; CDR3: CASSHGTGGYRNYGYTF
V: TRBV19; size: NA; D: TRBD2; J: TRBJ2-1; DNA: TGTGCCAGTAGTATTGTGGGAGGGCCTTTTAATGAGCAGTTCTTC; CDR3: CASSIVGGPFNEQFF
V: TRBV10-3; size: NA; D: NA; J: TRBJ1-1; DNA: TGTGCCATCAGTGGCGGGGCGGTGAACACTGAAGCTTTCTTT; CDR3: CAISGGAVNTEAFF
V: TRBV7-9; size: once; D: TRBD1; J: TRBJ1-5; DNA: TGTGCCAGCAGCCAGGGACAGCAAAGCAATCAGCCCCAGCATTTT; CDR3: CASSQGQQSNQPQHF
V: TRBV3-1/TRBV3-2; size: NA; D: NA; J: TRBJ1-5; DNA: TGTGCCAGCAGCCCCTCCGCCGGTCAGCCCCAGCATTTT; CDR3: CASSPSAGQPQHF
V: TRBV2; size: NA; D: TRBD1; J: TRBJ2-3; DNA: TGTGCCAGCAGTTCCGGGACAGGCCGCACAGATACGCAGTATTTT; CDR3: CASSSGTGRTDTQYF
V: TRBV28; size: NA; D: NA; J: TRBJ2-5; DNA: TGTGCCAGCAGTTCGTCCCAGGAGACCCAGTACTTC; CDR3: CASSSSQETQYF
V: TRBV6-4; size: NA; D: NA; J: TRBJ1-2; DNA: TGTGCCAGCAGAAGCGGACAGCAATCCTTTGGTGGCTACACCTTC; CDR3: CASRSGQQSFGGYTF
V: TRBV4-1; size: NA; D: NA; J: TRBJ2-7; DNA: TGCGCCAGCAGCCCCTCAGGGTTTACCTACGAGCAGTACTTC; CDR3: CASSPSGFTYEQYF
V: TRBV5-1; size: NA; D: NA; J: TRBJ2-2; DNA: TGCGCCAGCAGCGACACCAGAAAGAACACCGGGGAGCTGTTTTTT; CDR3: CASSDTRKNTGELFF
V: TRBV1; size: NA; D: NA; J: TRBJ1-6; DNA: TGCACCAGCAGCCCCGGACAGGGGGCGAGAGCTTGCGGATCACCCCTCCACTTT; CDR3: CTSSPGQGARACGSPLHF
V: TRBV29-1; size: NA; D: TRBD2; J: TRBJ2-1; DNA: TGCAGCGTTGTCCCCTCTACTAGCGGGAGCTACAATGAGCAGTTCTTC; CDR3: CSVVPSTSGSYNEQFF
V: TRBV28; size: NA; D: NA; J: TRBJ2-7; DNA: TGTGCCAGCAGTTTTATTGCGGGCAGCACCTACGAGCAGTACTTC; CDR3: CASSFIAGSTYEQYF
V: TRBV11-3; size: NA; D: NA; J: TRBJ2-2; DNA: TGTGCCAGCAGCTTAGGACAGGCGAACACCGGGGAGCTGTTTTTT; CDR3: CASSLGQANTGELFF
V: TRBV5-1; size: NA; D: TRBD1; J: TRBJ1-4; DNA: TGCGCCAGCAGCTCCCACCCCACAGGGGGCAGTTTGGAAAAACTGTTTTTT; CDR3: CASSSHPTGGSLEKLFF
V: TRBV9; size: NA; D: TRBD2; J: TRBJ2-1; DNA: TGTGCCAGCAGCGTAGCGCACGGGAGGGGAAATGAGCAGTTCTTC; CDR3: CASSVAHGRGNEQFF
V: TRBV15; size: NA; D: TRBD1; J: TRBJ1-6; DNA: TGTGCCACCAGCAAGGGACAGAGCTCCTATAATTCACCCCTCCACTTT; CDR3: CATSKGQSSYNSPLHF
V: TRBV30; size: NA; D: NA; J: TRBJ1-2; DNA: TGTGCCTGGAGCCCCGCGGCTATTTATGGCTACACCTTC; CDR3: CAWSPAAIYGYTF
V: TRBV29-1; size: NA; D: NA; J: TRBJ1-2; DNA: TGCAGCGTTGAAGCCGTCACAGGGACCTATGGCTACACCTTC; CDR3: CSVEAVTGTYGYTF
V: TRBV2; size: NA; D: TRBD1; J: TRBJ2-1; DNA: TGTGCCAGCAGTGTGGTCAGGGGGATCGATGAGCAGTTCTTC; CDR3: CASSVVRGIDEQFF